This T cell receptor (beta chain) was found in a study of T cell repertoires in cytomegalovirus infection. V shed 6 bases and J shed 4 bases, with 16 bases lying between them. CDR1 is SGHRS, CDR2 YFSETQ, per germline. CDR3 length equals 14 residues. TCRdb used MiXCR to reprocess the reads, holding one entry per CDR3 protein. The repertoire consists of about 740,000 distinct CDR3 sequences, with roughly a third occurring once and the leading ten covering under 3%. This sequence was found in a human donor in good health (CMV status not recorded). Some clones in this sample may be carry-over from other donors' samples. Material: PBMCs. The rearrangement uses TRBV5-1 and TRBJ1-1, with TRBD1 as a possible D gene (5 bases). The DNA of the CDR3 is TGCGCCAGCAACCTCGGGACCCCGAGCACTGAAGCTTTCTTT. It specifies CASNLGTPSTEAFF.